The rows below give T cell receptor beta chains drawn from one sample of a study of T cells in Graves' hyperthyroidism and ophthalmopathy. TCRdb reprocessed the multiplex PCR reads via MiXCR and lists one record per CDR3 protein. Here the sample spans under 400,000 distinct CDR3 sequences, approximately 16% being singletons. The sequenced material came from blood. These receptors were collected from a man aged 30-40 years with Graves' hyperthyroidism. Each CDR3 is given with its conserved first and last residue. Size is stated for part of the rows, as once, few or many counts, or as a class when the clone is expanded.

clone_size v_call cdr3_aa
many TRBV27 CASSHSPEGDTQYF
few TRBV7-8 CASSPDGQKKNIQYF
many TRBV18 CASSPARIYEQYF
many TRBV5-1 CASSLAPATNEKLFF
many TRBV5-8 CASSPGQGVNEQFF
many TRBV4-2 CASSQGREGGEQYF
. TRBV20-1 CSAKIIGLAGGEQYF
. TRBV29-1 CSVGPQGGGRNTQYF
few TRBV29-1 CSAVLPVGYEQYF
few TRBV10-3 CAISELTSGVNEQFF
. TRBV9 CASSPSTGIGTDTQYF
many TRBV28 CAVEAPKPDGYPMNTEAFF
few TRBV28 CASSFGLGPEAFF
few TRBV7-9 CASTLGQGDNSPLHF
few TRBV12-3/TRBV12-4 CASSKTGASGYTF
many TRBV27 CASRAFDRPYGYTF
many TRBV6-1 CASRAGPSTGELFF
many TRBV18 CASSRAGNTEAFF
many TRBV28 CASSLTGTGRVGYTF
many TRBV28 CASSGLAGAPSRYEQYF
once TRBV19 CASSIGTDSGPQHF
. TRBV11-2 CASSSRASRPYEQYF
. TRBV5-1 CASSSGRVYGYTF
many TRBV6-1 CASSPWTSGIWEQYF
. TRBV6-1 CASSDSGGIDPYGYTF
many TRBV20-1 CSASGVREAPSNEQFF
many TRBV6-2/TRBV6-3 CASSYSKRTETQYF
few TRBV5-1 CASSSDSREQYF
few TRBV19 CASSRFGQLNSPLHF
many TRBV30 CAWETNYGGAGGYEQYF
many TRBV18 CASSPQGYTGELFF
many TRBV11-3 CASSDLGAGNTIYF
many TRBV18 CASSLLGTSGRVAYNEQFF
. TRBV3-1 CASSSGRAGEQFF
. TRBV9 CASSVGAGGAYNEQFF
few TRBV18 CASSPGTISYNEQFF
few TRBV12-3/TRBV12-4 CASSHTGLAGVTDEQFF
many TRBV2 CASRIAVEQFF
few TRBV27 CASSSGAGIFATQPQHF
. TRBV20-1 CSARDSQGRDEQFF
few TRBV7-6 CASSHTGNTEAFF
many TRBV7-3 CASSSTGLLDNNEQFF
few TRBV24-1 CATSERTGGEAFF
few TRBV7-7 CASSLGLQGGQETQYF
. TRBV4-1 CASSQAELAGPYEQYF
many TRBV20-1 CSATSQEPRWDTQYF
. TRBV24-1 CATSDSTRVGGPDNEQFF
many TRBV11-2 CASNSLRDHSYEQYF
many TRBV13 CASSLAGGLSEQYF
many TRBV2 CASSGVTGAIKPQHF
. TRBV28 CASSHTRQGTSYEQYF
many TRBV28 CASSFGQASYEQYF
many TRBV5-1 CASRGQGGTYEQYF
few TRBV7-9 CASSLGTVNGYTF
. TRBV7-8 CASSFSTRAVGYTF